Below, 20 T cell receptor beta chains from the same sample are listed, as sequenced in a study of shared clonotypes between healthy human individuals. The naive CD8 population came from CD45RO-negative cells selected for CCR7, without terminally differentiated effector memory CD45RA+ cells. Profiling relied on immunoSEQ multiplex PCR, and the TCRdb table lists in-frame clones only, not all of them. In the table there are some 2.1 million clones, less than 95% of which are singletons. Sequenced material: naive CD8+ T cells sorted from blood. These receptors all stem from a man aged 18-30 years in good health.

V is TRBV28 and J is TRBJ2-7; D perhaps matches TRBD1 (6 bases). The CDR3 contains 12 residues. CDR1 is MDHEN and CDR2 is SYDVKM in the germline V gene. V lost 6 bases and J lost 2, with 8 bases in between. The CDR3 protein is CASRDRPYEQYF. As DNA, the CDR3 is TGTGCCAGCAGGGACAGACCCTACGAGCAGTACTTC.

This sequence joins TRBV4-1 and TRBJ1-1; D gene uncertain. The V end was cut by 4 bases, the J end by 0 bases, with 12 bases between. The CDR3 covers 15 residues. Germline assignment: CDR1 MGHRA and CDR2 YSYEKL. In nucleotides, the CDR3 is TGCGCCAGCAGCCCAAGGCGGACTATGAACACTGAAGCTTTCTTT. Translated: CASSPRRTMNTEAFF.

Here the CDR3 reads CASSPASTTGYTF. The CDR3 DNA sequence: TGTGCCAGCAGTCCCGCCTCCACTACCGGCTACACCTTC. The chain is built from TRBV27 and TRBJ1-2; D remains ambiguous. Trimming pared 5 bases from V and 8 bases from J, leaving 15 bases between. Germline lookup yields CDR1 MNHEY and CDR2 SMNVEV (reference sequence). CDR3 length: 13 residues.

A single count supports this clone. This chain connects TRBV10-3 to TRBJ1-5; TRBD1 agrees at 7 bases. The ends lost 4 bases at V and 4 bases at J; junction bases unmatched: 4. Germline values: CDR1 ENHRY, CDR2 SYGVKD. The CDR3 has 14 amino acids. CDR3 in DNA: TGTGCCATCAGTGGTCCAGGGGGTAATCAGCCCCAGCATTTT. As protein: CAISGPGGNQPQHF.

The rearrangement joins TRBV6-1 to TRBJ2-5; 7 bases line up with TRBD1. Looked up from germline, CDR1 is MNHNS and CDR2 is SASEGT. The ends lost 4 bases at V and 4 bases at J; junction bases unmatched: 0. CDR3 length: 12 residues. As DNA, the CDR3 is TGTGCCAGCAGTGCAGGGGGAGAGACCCAGTACTTC. Its protein is CASSAGGETQYF.

Remarks on this clone: Other DNA sequences in the sample encode the same CDR3. The J gene is TRBJ2-1, the V gene TRBV27; D might be TRBD1 (6 bases). The ends were cut back, 3 bases at V and 7 bases at J, with 10 bases in the middle. CDR3 length: 13 residues. In germline, CDR1 is MNHEY, CDR2 SMNVEV (reference sequence). CDR3 region: CASSFSQGNEQFF. CDR3 nucleotide sequence: TGTGCCAGCAGTTTTTCGCAGGGGAATGAGCAGTTCTTC.

CDR3 sequence: CSVDSGGPIGDEQFF. The CDR3 nucleotides read TGCAGCGTGGACAGCGGGGGACCCATAGGGGATGAGCAGTTCTTC. The chain joins TRBV29-1 to TRBJ2-1, with 8 bases aligning to TRBD2. This CDR3 is 15 amino acids long. Germline trimming cut 6 bases from V and 8 bases from J; bases unmatched to any gene: 15. Germline values: CDR1 SQVTM, CDR2 ANQGSEA.

The gene calls are TRBV13 and TRBJ1-2; no reliable D call. The CDR3 is made up of 13 amino acids. Trimming left V 5 bases short and J 3 bases short, with 10 bases between. Germline CDR1 PRHDT, CDR2 FYEKMQ (reference sequence). This CDR3 is CASSPGNHYGYTF. As DNA, the CDR3 is TGTGCCAGCAGCCCCGGGAACCACTATGGCTACACCTTC.

J is TRBJ2-7 and V is TRBV7-2; D not certain. The V gene lost 5 bases and the J gene lost 4 bases, with 6 bases spanning the gap. Per germline, CDR1 SGHTA and CDR2 FQGNSA. The length of the CDR3 is 11 residues. The DNA for the CDR3 is TGTGCCAGCAGCCACGGATACGAGCAGTACTTC. This translates into CASSHGYEQYF.

J is TRBJ2-7 and V is TRBV30; the D gene is possibly TRBD1 (6 bases). Between the trimmed V and J ends, which lost 0 bases and 2 bases, there was a span of 17 bases. The CDR3 is 16 amino acids. Germline assignment: CDR1 GTSNPN and CDR2 SVGIG (reference sequence). The CDR3 loop is CAWSVGPDSHTYEQYF. CDR3 bases: TGTGCCTGGAGTGTGGGCCCGGACAGCCACACCTACGAGCAGTACTTC.

The chain employs TRBV13 and TRBJ1-3; TRBD1 might be the D (6 bases). Germline CDR1 PRHDT, CDR2 FYEKMQ (reference sequence). V lost 5 bases, J lost 0 bases, and 14 bases lay in between. CDR3 length: 16 amino acids. The CDR3 DNA sequence: TGTGCCAGCAGCCATTCGACAGGACGCTCTGGAAACACCATATATTTT. It translates to CASSHSTGRSGNTIYF.

The rearrangement links TRBV7-9 to TRBJ1-1, with D possibly matching TRBD1 (5 bases). Germline V CDR1 and CDR2: SEHNR, FQNEAQ (reference sequence). V was pared by 6 bases and J by 1 base, with 12 bases between. The CDR3 has 14 amino acids. CDR3 protein: CASRGTVTNTEAFF. In DNA form, the CDR3 reads TGTGCCAGCAGGGGGACTGTGACGAACACTGAAGCTTTCTTT.

CDR3 sequence reads: CASSSGLAGAYNEQFF. The CDR3 DNA sequence: TGTGCCAGCAGTTCGGGACTAGCGGGGGCGTACAATGAGCAGTTCTTC. V and J are TRBV28 and TRBJ2-1, with 14 bases identical to TRBD2. Germline assignment: CDR1 MDHEN and CDR2 SYDVKM. The CDR3 sequence is 16 residues long. With V trimmed by 4 bases and J by 4 bases, 3 bases remained unmatched.

J is TRBJ1-5 and V is TRBV27; 9 positions match TRBD1. There are 14 residues in the CDR3. CDR1 and CDR2 (germline): MNHEY, SMNVEV (reference sequence). The V and J ends lost 6 bases and 4 bases, in that order; junction bases with no gene match: 4. This CDR3 is CASSMTGGNQPQHF. The CDR3 region has the DNA TGTGCCAGCAGCATGACAGGGGGGAATCAGCCCCAGCATTTT.

The chain carries TRBV13 and TRBJ2-3; D possibly corresponds to TRBD2 (6 bases). This CDR3 spans 16 amino acids. CDR1 and CDR2 from the germline V gene are PRHDT and FYEKMQ (reference sequence). V lost 2 bases and J lost 4, with 16 bases in between. CDR3 amino acids: CASSLLVASVADTQYF. DNA for the CDR3: TGTGCCAGCAGCTTATTGGTGGCTAGCGTAGCAGATACGCAGTATTTT.

The rearrangement joins TRBV10-3 to TRBJ1-1, with D perhaps matching TRBD1 (6 bases). Trimming took 5 bases from V and 0 from J, leaving 13 bases between them. The V gene's germline CDR1 is ENHRY and CDR2 SYGVKD. The CDR3 is 15 amino acids. In nucleotides, the CDR3 is TGTGCCATCAGTCTTCGGGAGGGGGTGAACACTGAAGCTTTCTTT. Protein sequence: CAISLREGVNTEAFF.

This chain connects TRBV7-9 to TRBJ1-2, with TRBD1 matching 9 bases. The CDR3 consists of 16 residues. V lost 5 bases to trimming and J lost 5 bases; unmatched junction nucleotides: 12. The germline gives CDR1 SEHNR, CDR2 FQNEAQ (reference sequence). DNA of the CDR3: TGTGCCAGCAGCGTCAGACCGGGACAGGGTGTTTATGGCTACACCTTC. Amino acids: CASSVRPGQGVYGYTF.

The CDR3 here is CASSETGAYEQYF. In DNA, the CDR3 is TGTGCCAGCAGTGAAACAGGGGCCTACGAGCAGTACTTC. This chain links TRBV6-5 with TRBJ2-5; 7 bases match TRBD1. The J call may be mistaken, given a closer DNA end match to TRBJ2-7. The CDR3 runs 13 residues. CDR1 and CDR2 (germline): MNHEY, SVGAGI.

A word on this clone: This may arise from a read error, as a much more abundant clone is one base away. The V and J genes are TRBV30 and TRBJ1-6; no clear D gene. The CDR3 totals 14 residues. The V gene's germline CDR1 is GTSNPN and CDR2 SVGIG (reference sequence). The CDR3, as DNA: TGTGCCTGGAGTAACTCGATTAATAATTCACCCCCCCACTTT. It translates to CAWSNSINNSPPHF.

Here the CDR3 reads CASSFLTGNNQPQHF. The CDR3 DNA reads TGTGCCAGCAGTTTCCTTACCGGGAACAATCAGCCCCAGCATTTT. The chain carries TRBV27 and TRBJ1-5; D is uncertain. Germline V gene sequence: CDR1 MNHEY, CDR2 SMNVEV (reference sequence). The CDR3 runs to 15 residues. Trimming cost V 3 bases and J 3 bases, with 12 bases left between them.